Below, one T cell receptor beta chain is given with its context. Its antigen is unidentified. It differs at one base from a far larger clone, so likely a read error. For TCR beta, libraries came from iRepertoire HTBI primers and Arm-PCR of CDR3 regions. TCRdb reprocessed the multiplex PCR reads with MiXCR, giving one entry per CDR3 protein. The sample holds some 250,000 distinct CDR3 sequences, roughly a fifth seen once. These data are taken from a study of regulatory T cells in long-lasting Graves disease. Notes on the study in general: Sharing of public clonotypes was greater in persistent patients (over 2,500) than in new patients (about 970). The researchers studied only peripheral blood, not thyroid tissue.

The V segment lost 4 bases and the J segment 5 bases; nucleotides outside the gene matches: 5. CDR3 length equals 14 residues. CDR1 and CDR2 from the germline V gene are SGHNT and YENEEA. Noted time point: newly diagnosed GD, antithyroid drugs for less than 3 months. PBMCs were the source of the RNA used for TCR sequencing. The TCR comes from a female donor with Graves disease. V usage is TRBV11-3 and J usage is TRBJ2-1, with TRBD2 matching over 7 bases. This specimen was peripheral blood mononuclear cells (PBMCs), taken at new diagnosis, from a patient treated with antithyroid drugs. For the CDR3, the DNA is TGTGCCAGCAGCTCCGGACTAGGGAACAATGAGCAGTTCTTC. It codes for CASSSGLGNNEQFF.